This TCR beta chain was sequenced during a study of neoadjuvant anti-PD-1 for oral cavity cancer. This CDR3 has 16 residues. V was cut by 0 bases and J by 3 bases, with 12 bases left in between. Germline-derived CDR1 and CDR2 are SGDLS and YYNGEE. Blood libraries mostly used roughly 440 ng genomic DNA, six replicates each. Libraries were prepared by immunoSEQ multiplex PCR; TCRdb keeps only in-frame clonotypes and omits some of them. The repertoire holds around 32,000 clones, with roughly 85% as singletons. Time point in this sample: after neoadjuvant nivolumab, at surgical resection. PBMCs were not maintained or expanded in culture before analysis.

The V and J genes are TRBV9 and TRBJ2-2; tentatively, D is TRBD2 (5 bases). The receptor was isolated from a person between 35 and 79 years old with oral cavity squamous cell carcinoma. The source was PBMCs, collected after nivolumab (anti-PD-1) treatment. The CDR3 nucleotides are TGTGCCAGCAGCGTAGGCCCCGGGATCCACACCGGGGAGCTGTTTTTT. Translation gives CASSVGPGIHTGELFF.